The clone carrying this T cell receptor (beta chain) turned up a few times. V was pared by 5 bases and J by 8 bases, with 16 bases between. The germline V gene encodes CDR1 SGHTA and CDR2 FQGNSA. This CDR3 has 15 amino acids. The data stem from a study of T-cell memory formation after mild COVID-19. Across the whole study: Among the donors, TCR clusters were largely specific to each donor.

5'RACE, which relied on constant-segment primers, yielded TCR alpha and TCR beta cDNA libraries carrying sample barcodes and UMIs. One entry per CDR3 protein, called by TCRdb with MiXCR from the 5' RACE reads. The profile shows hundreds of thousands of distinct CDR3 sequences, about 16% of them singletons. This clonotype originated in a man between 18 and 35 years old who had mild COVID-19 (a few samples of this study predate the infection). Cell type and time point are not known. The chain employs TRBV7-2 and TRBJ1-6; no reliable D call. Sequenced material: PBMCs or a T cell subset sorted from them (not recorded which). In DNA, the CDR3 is TGTGCCAGCAGCATCGGCGGACGGAACGATTCACCCCTCCACTTT. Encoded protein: CASSIGGRNDSPLHF.